Listed here are 22 T cell receptor beta chains from one sample, sequenced in a study of Ad26.COV2.S vaccination and SARS-CoV-2 variants. Indicated treatment: roughly 20 received Ad26.COV2.S at low or high dose, single or two shots; a few received placebo; per-sample allocation not given. The investigators took samples on day 63 after the first vaccine or placebo injection. The data were produced by immunoSEQ multiplex PCR, yet TCRdb's version contains in-frame clones alone and is incomplete. The sample lists roughly 320,000 clones, 70% to 90% occurring once. The source material was peripheral blood, sampled in a trial of Ad26.COV2.S vaccine versus placebo. The receptors were sampled from a person between 18 and 65 years old who received the Ad26.COV2.S COVID-19 vaccine or a placebo.

The J gene is TRBJ2-5, the V gene TRBV6-2 or TRBV6-3, with TRBD2 as a possible D gene (7 bases). Trimming cost V 5 bases and J 9 bases, with 16 bases left between them. Germline V lookup: CDR1 MNHEY, CDR2 SVGEGT. This CDR3 spans 13 amino acids. CDR3 bases: TGTGCCAGCAGTCAACACAGGGAGGGGGCCCAGTACTTC. This encodes CASSQHREGAQYF.

CDR3: CASSTLVRGSSYNSPLHF. The CDR3, as DNA: TGTGCCAGCAGCACCCTGGTCAGGGGGAGCTCCTATAATTCACCCCTCCACTTT. The chain recombines TRBV11-2 with TRBJ1-6, with 7 bases that match TRBD1. In germline, CDR1 is SGHAT, CDR2 FQNNGV. The CDR3 spans 18 residues. Trimming cost V 5 bases and J 0 bases; bases outside gene matches: 10.

The chain uses TRBV5-8 and TRBJ2-5; 13 nucleotides align to TRBD2. V shed 4 bases and J 4 bases; nucleotides not matched to a gene: 4. Germline assignment: CDR1 SGHTS and CDR2 YDEGEE. CDR3 size: 15 residues. CDR3 in DNA: TGTGCCAGCAGCCTGAGACTAGCGGGGGGAGAGACCCAGTACTTC. Translated, it gives CASSLRLAGGETQYF.

The V call is TRBV4-3, the J call TRBJ1-4, with a possible D match to TRBD1 (5 bases). The CDR3 is 17 residues long. V was trimmed by 1 base and J by 4 bases, leaving 16 bases between them. Germline values: CDR1 LGHNA, CDR2 YSLEER. CDR3 region: CASSQVAGTQFNEKLFF. CDR3 DNA sequence: TGCGCCAGCAGCCAAGTGGCCGGGACTCAATTTAATGAAAAACTGTTTTTT.

The chain uses TRBV11-2 and TRBJ1-4; maybe TRBD1 (5 bases). There are 18 residues in the CDR3. Trimming left V 4 bases short and J 8 bases short, with 26 bases between. Germline V gives CDR1 SGHAT, CDR2 FQNNGV. The CDR3 coding sequence is TGTGCCAGCAGCTCGATGCGGGAACTTTCGGGGGAGGGGGAAAAACTGTTTTTT. This gives the protein CASSSMRELSGEGEKLFF.

The rearrangement uses TRBV23-1 and TRBJ2-7; a possible D gene is TRBD1 (6 bases). TRBV23-1 has ORF status, its function being uncertain. The CDR3 loop spans 15 amino acids. Trimming removed 3 bases from V and 2 bases from J, with 14 bases in between. CDR3 loop: CASSHVGQSAYEQYF. DNA of the CDR3: TGCGCCAGCAGTCATGTAGGACAGTCCGCCTACGAGCAGTACTTC.

CDR3 sequence (DNA): TGTGCCTGGAGTGTACACCCCTCGGGGGGTGAAAAACTGTTTTTT. Its protein is CAWSVHPSGGEKLFF. The chain links TRBV30 to TRBJ1-4; the D gene is possibly TRBD1 (5 bases). Germline V lookup: CDR1 GTSNPN, CDR2 SVGIG (reference sequence). The CDR3 contains 15 residues. Trimming left V 0 bases short and J 7 bases short, with 15 bases between.

V gene TRBV10-3 combines with J gene TRBJ2-5; D possibly corresponds to TRBD1 (6 bases). The CDR3 sequence is 15 residues long. The V end lost 5 bases, the J end lost 5 bases, and 18 bases lay between the germline ends. Per germline, CDR1 ENHRY and CDR2 SYGVKD. The DNA for the CDR3 is TGTGCCATCAGTAAAGGGGGTGAGCCCCAGGAGACCCAGTACTTC. Encoded protein: CAISKGGEPQETQYF.

V gene TRBV7-6 combines with J gene TRBJ2-5; possibly TRBD2 for D (5 bases). CDR1 and CDR2 from the germline V gene are SGHVS and FNYEAQ. Trimming stripped 2 bases from V and 5 bases from J, with 18 bases between. The CDR3 length is 16 residues. The CDR3 bases are TGTGCCAGCAGCTTAATTAGGAGCGCCGGAGGCGAGACCCAGTACTTC. Amino acids: CASSLIRSAGGETQYF.

This clone has only a few counts. The chain employs TRBV2 and TRBJ2-1; possibly TRBD1 for D (6 bases). CDR1 is SNHLY, CDR2 FYNNEI, per germline. V lost 4 bases and J 0 bases, leaving 10 bases between the germline ends. The CDR3 sequence is 15 residues long. The CDR3 region is CASSVQGSSYNEQFF. The CDR3 DNA reads TGTGCCAGCAGTGTACAGGGTAGCTCCTACAATGAGCAGTTCTTC.

The chain carries TRBV20-1 and TRBJ2-7, with unresolved D. The CDR3 spans 12 residues. Germline V lookup: CDR1 DFQATT, CDR2 SNEGSKA (reference sequence). V gave up 3 bases and J gave up 4 bases, with 10 bases separating them. The CDR3, as DNA: TGCAGTGCTAGTGCTAGAGGTTACGAGCAGTACTTC. Translating it yields CSASARGYEQYF.

CDR3 in amino acids: CASSNDRPGSTDTQYF. The CDR3 coding sequence is TGTGCCAGCAGCAACGACAGGCCAGGTTCCACAGATACGCAGTATTTT. The gene calls are TRBV7-3 and TRBJ2-3; D may be TRBD1 (6 bases). The CDR3 consists of 16 residues. V lost 5 bases and J lost 2, with 17 bases in between. The germline V gene has CDR1 SGHTA and CDR2 FQGTGA.

The V call is TRBV2, the J call TRBJ2-4; D is unresolved. CDR3 size: 12 residues. The V gene's germline CDR1 is SNHLY and CDR2 FYNNEI. The ends were cut back, 6 bases at V and 6 bases at J, with 9 bases in the middle. In DNA, the CDR3 is TGTGCCAGCAGACCAAATACAAACATTCAGTACTTC. Amino acids: CASRPNTNIQYF.

The chain uses TRBV30 and TRBJ2-3; D is possibly TRBD1 or TRBD2 (5 bases each). The V and J ends lost 3 bases and 6 bases respectively, with 16 bases between them. CDR3 length: 14 residues. Germline-derived CDR1 and CDR2 are GTSNPN and SVGIG (reference sequence). The CDR3 coding sequence is TGTGCCTGGAGCTCGGGGACCTCTAGGGATACGCAGTATTTT. It codes for CAWSSGTSRDTQYF.

About this clone itself: Other DNA sequences in this specimen translate into the identical CDR3. This chain connects TRBV5-1 to TRBJ1-2; no definite D call. Germline values: CDR1 SGHRS, CDR2 YFSETQ. V lost 3 bases to trimming and J lost 4 bases, with 7 bases between them. The CDR3 totals 12 residues. The CDR3: CASSSDIYGYTF. CDR3 DNA: TGCGCCAGCAGCTCTGACATCTATGGCTACACCTTC. The full variable domain, rest sourced from reference TRBV5-1 and TRBJ1-2, is KAGVTQTPRYLIKTRGQQVTLSCSPISGHRSVSWYQQTPGQGLQFLFEYFSETQRNKGNFPGRFSGRQFSNSRSEMNVSTLELGDSALYLCASSSDIYGYTFGSGTRLTVV.

The chain is built from TRBV18 and TRBJ1-5; the D gene is possibly TRBD1 (5 bases). Trimming removed 3 bases at V and 6 bases at J, with 12 bases between. CDR1 is KGHSH and CDR2 is LQKENI in the germline V gene. The length of the CDR3 is 14 residues. This CDR3 is CASSPSRVGQPQHF. CDR3 DNA: TGTGCCAGCTCACCTTCCAGGGTTGGTCAGCCCCAGCATTTT.

The chain employs TRBV5-6 and TRBJ2-2, with D perhaps TRBD2 (6 bases). The V gene's germline CDR1 is SGHDT and CDR2 YYEEEE. This CDR3 is 15 amino acids long. V dropped 4 bases and J dropped 2 bases, with 12 bases sitting between them. The CDR3 loop reads CASSLTGVNTGELFF. CDR3 DNA: TGTGCCAGCAGCCTAACGGGGGTCAACACCGGGGAGCTGTTTTTT. The whole variable domain, remainder taken from reference TRBV5-6 and TRBJ2-2, is DAGVTQSPTHLIKTRGQQVTLRCSPKSGHDTVSWYQQALGQGPQFIFQYYEEEERQRGNFPDRFSGHQFPNYSSELNVNALLLGDSALYLCASSLTGVNTGELFFGEGSRLTVL.

This clone came up a few times. This chain connects TRBV6-2 or TRBV6-3 to TRBJ2-7; D is ambiguous. Germline V gives CDR1 MNHEY, CDR2 SVGEGT. Trimming cost V 0 bases and J 4 bases, with 4 bases left between them. This CDR3 is built from 12 residues. The CDR3 loop reads CASSYSWYEQYF. Written as DNA, the CDR3 is TGTGCCAGCAGTTACTCTTGGTACGAGCAGTACTTC.

CDR3: CASSLTSTNQETQYF. The DNA of the CDR3 is TGTGCCAGCAGCCTGACATCAACAAACCAAGAGACCCAGTACTTC. The chain carries TRBV5-5 and TRBJ2-5; no firm D call. Trimming shortened V by 4 bases and J by 0 bases, and 13 bases separated the two germline ends. CDR1 and CDR2 from the germline V gene are SGHKS and YYEKEE (reference sequence). The CDR3 length is 15 residues.

The V call is TRBV3-1 (or the pseudogene TRBV3-2), the J call TRBJ1-2; 12 bases line up with TRBD1. The germline CDR1 and CDR2 sequences are LGHDT and YNNKEL (reference sequence). The CDR3 has 16 residues. V lost 4 bases, J lost 7 bases, and 10 bases stayed unmatched. The chain's CDR3 is CASSLRDRGRGGGYTF. DNA of the CDR3: TGTGCCAGCAGCCTCCGGGACAGGGGGCGCGGGGGTGGCTACACCTTC.

The J gene is TRBJ1-4, the V gene TRBV7-2, with 8 bases aligning to TRBD1. CDR3 length: 14 amino acids. The germline CDR1 and CDR2 sequences are SGHTA and FQGNSA. Trimming cost V 1 base and J 10 bases; bases outside gene matches: 5. CDR3 nucleotides: TGTGCCAGCAGCTTAGGCCAGGGGGCGGGAAAACTGTTTTTT. It translates to CASSLGQGAGKLFF.

This chain connects TRBV7-2 to TRBJ2-5; D not certain. The germline CDR1 and CDR2 sequences are SGHTA and FQGNSA. Trimming took off 5 bases at V and 1 base at J, with 8 bases between the two ends. This CDR3 has 13 amino acids. In DNA, the CDR3 is TGTGCCAGCAGCCTGGGCCCCCAAGAGACCCAGTACTTC. This encodes CASSLGPQETQYF.